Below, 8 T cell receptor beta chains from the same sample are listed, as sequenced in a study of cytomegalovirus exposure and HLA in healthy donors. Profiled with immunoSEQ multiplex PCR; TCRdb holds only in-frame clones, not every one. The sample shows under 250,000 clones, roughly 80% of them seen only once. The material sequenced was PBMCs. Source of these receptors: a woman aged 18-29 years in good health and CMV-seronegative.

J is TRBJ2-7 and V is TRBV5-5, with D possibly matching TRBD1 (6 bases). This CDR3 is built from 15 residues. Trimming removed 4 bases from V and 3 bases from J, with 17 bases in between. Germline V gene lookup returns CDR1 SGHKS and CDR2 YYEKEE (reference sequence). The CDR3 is CASSVYRETDYEQYF. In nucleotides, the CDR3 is TGTGCCAGCAGCGTGTACAGGGAAACCGACTACGAGCAGTACTTC.

The CDR3 DNA is TGTGCCACCAGCAGGGGGAGGGATCCTACCTACAATGAGCAGTTCTTC. This gives the protein CATSRGRDPTYNEQFF. This sequence joins TRBV15 and TRBJ2-1; 7 positions agree with TRBD2. J was trimmed by 2 bases and V by 3 bases; bases with no gene match: 7. CDR1 LNHNV and CDR2 YYDKDF come from the germline V gene (reference sequence). The CDR3 totals 16 residues.

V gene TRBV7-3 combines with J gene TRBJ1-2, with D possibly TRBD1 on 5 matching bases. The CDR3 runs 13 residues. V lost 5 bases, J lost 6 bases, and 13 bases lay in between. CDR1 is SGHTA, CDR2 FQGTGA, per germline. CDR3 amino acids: CASSQTKGHGYTF. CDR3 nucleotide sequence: TGTGCCAGCAGCCAAACGAAGGGGCATGGCTACACCTTC.

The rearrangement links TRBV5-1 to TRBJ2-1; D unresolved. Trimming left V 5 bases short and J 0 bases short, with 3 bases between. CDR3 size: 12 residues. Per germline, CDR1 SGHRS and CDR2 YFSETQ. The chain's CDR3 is CASRFSYNEQFF. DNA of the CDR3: TGCGCCAGCAGGTTCTCCTACAATGAGCAGTTCTTC.

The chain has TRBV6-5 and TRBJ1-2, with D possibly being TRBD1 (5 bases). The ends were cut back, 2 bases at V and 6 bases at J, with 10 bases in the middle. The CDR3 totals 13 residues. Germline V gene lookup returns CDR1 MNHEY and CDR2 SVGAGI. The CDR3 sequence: CASSYGGGDGYTF. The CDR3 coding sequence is TGTGCCAGCAGTTACGGGGGGGGAGATGGCTACACCTTC.

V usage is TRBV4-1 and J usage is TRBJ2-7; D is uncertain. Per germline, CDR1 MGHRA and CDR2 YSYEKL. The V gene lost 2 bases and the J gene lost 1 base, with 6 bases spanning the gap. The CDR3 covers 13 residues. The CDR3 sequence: CASSQQVSYEQYF. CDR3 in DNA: TGCGCCAGCAGCCAACAAGTTTCCTACGAGCAGTACTTC.

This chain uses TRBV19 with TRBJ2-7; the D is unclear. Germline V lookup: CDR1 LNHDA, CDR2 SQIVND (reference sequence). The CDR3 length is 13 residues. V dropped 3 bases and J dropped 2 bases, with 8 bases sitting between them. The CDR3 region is CASSIGGAYEQYF. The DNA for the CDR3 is TGTGCCAGTAGTATCGGTGGGGCCTACGAGCAGTACTTC.

Here the CDR3 DNA reads TGTGCCAGCAGCTTGGCCGGAGGGTCAGATACGCAGTATTTT. Its protein is CASSLAGGSDTQYF. The rearrangement uses TRBV5-4 and TRBJ2-3; D might be TRBD2 (6 bases). This CDR3 comprises 14 residues. The germline gives CDR1 SGHNT, CDR2 YYREEE (reference sequence). The V end was cut by 0 bases, the J end by 4 bases, with 9 bases between.